The clone carrying this TCR beta chain was seen more than once but under ten times. Its antigen is currently unknown. Study-wide points: Tumor Tregs overlapped most with tumor, then blood, naive CD4+ cells. Whole repertoires were not studied in the larger cohort, only one V-J beta rearrangement.

Treg sorting used a CD4+CD25+CD127-/low gate. One entry per CDR3 protein, called by TCRdb with MiXCR from the 5' RACE reads. The data show 35,000 to 50,000 distinct CDR3 sequences, roughly a fifth seen once. The source material was Tregs sorted from blood. This receptor was identified in a female donor with breast cancer.

This chain's CDR3 is CASSFTPGQSGYNEQFF. CDR3 coding DNA: TGTGCCAGCAGCTTTACCCCGGGTCAATCGGGGTACAATGAGCAGTTCTTC. V and J are TRBV7-3 and TRBJ2-1; possibly TRBD2 for D (5 bases). V was shortened by 3 bases and J by 4 bases, with 19 bases between the two germline ends. The length of the CDR3 is 17 residues. The germline CDR1 and CDR2 sequences are SGHTA and FQGTGA.